The rows below give T cell receptor beta chains drawn from one sample of a study of a mutant IDH1 vaccine in newly diagnosed glioma. Repertoires were generated with immunoSEQ multiplex PCR, while TCRdb's copy carries only in-frame clones and drops some. Among about 70,000 clones, over 70% were seen once, and the ten largest hold over 4%. The specimen comprised peripheral blood mononuclear cells (PBMCs), sampled from a glioma patient treated with radiotherapy, temozolomide or both. The receptors shown here come from a woman younger than 30 with glioma. Some clones in this sample may be carry-over from other donors' samples. The CDR3 runs from the conserved cysteine through the conserved F or W. D genes are given only for firm matches. Where a row states a size, it is once, few, many or the class of an expanded clone; other rows omit it.

few,TRBV29-1,TRBJ1-1,-,TGCAGCGCGGGATTAAAGACAGGGAACACTGAAGCTTTCTTT,CSAGLKTGNTEAFF
-,TRBV19,TRBJ1-1,TRBD1,TGTGCCAGTAGTAGGACAGGGACCTACACTGAAGCTTTCTTT,CASSRTGTYTEAFF
-,TRBV5-1,TRBJ1-2,TRBD1,TGCGCCAGCAGCTACGACAGGGGCGGAGGCTACACCTTC,CASSYDRGGGYTF
-,TRBV30,TRBJ1-3,-,TGTGCCTGGAGTCTCCCCCCCCCAGGGATCTCTGGAAACACCATATATTTT,CAWSLPPPGISGNTIYF
-,TRBV9,TRBJ2-3,-,TGTGCCAGCGCCGGGGGGCCCACAGATACGCAGTATTTT,CASAGGPTDTQYF
-,TRBV5-1,TRBJ2-7,-,TGCGCCAGCAGCTTGGGCCTTGACTACGAGCAGTACTTC,CASSLGLDYEQYF
-,TRBV21-1,TRBJ1-1,-,TGTGCCAGCAGCAATGGGGACAGGGAATCGGACACTGAAGCTTTCTTT,CASSNGDRESDTEAFF
once,TRBV7-9,TRBJ1-2,TRBD1,TGTGCCAGCAGCTCCCTGACAGGGGGTCCTCCCAGGGGTGGCTACACCTTC,CASSSLTGGPPRGGYTF
-,TRBV2,TRBJ1-2,-,TGTGCCAGCAGTGAAGCGCAAGGGGACTATGGCTACACCTTC,CASSEAQGDYGYTF
-,TRBV4-1,TRBJ2-1,TRBD1,TGCGCCAGCAGCCAATCGACAGGGGCTAGCTACAATGAGCAGTTCTTC,CASSQSTGASYNEQFF
-,TRBV11-3,TRBJ2-2,-,TGTGCCAGCAGCCTAACCCTCTCTTTCGGGCCGACTAACACCGGGGAGCTGTTTTTT,CASSLTLSFGPTNTGELFF
few,TRBV7-2,TRBJ1-3,-,TGTGCCAGCAGCGCCTTGGCGGGGACCACCATATATTTT,CASSALAGTTIYF
-,TRBV6-6,TRBJ2-1,TRBD2,TGTGCCAGCAGTGACGAGCGGGGAACAGAGCAGTTCTTC,CASSDERGTEQFF
-,TRBV10-3,TRBJ2-1,TRBD1,TGTGCCATCAGTTGGTCTTGGGCAGGGGGCTCGAATGAGCAGTTCTTC,CAISWSWAGGSNEQFF
-,TRBV11-2,TRBJ1-3,-,TGTGCCAGCAGCGTCAATACAGGACTCGGAAACACCATATATTTT,CASSVNTGLGNTIYF
-,TRBV11-3,TRBJ1-1,TRBD1,TGTGCCAGCAGCTTCCTTGGGACAGGGGGCGTGAGTACTGAAGCTTTCTTT,CASSFLGTGGVSTEAFF
-,TRBV29-1,TRBJ2-7,-,TGCAGCGTTGAAGTTAGGACAGCGAGCTACGAGCAGTACTTC,CSVEVRTASYEQYF
-,TRBV27,TRBJ1-2,-,TGTGCCAGCAGTCCCTTCGGGGGGGGACCTGGCTACACCTTC,CASSPFGGGPGYTF
-,TRBV7-7,TRBJ2-2,TRBD1,TGTGCTAGCAGCTCGGACAGGCAAAGGGAGGAGCTGTTTTTT,CASSSDRQREELFF
few,TRBV5-6,TRBJ1-6,-,TGTGCCAGCAGCTCCGGCCTAGGGAATTCACCCCTCCACTTT,CASSSGLGNSPLHF
-,TRBV14,TRBJ2-7,-,TGTGCCAGCAGCCAAGCCGTTGCGTACGAGCAGTACTTC,CASSQAVAYEQYF
-,TRBV6-5,TRBJ1-2,TRBD1,TGTGCCAGCAGACGACAGGGATCTAACTATGGCTACACCTTC,CASRRQGSNYGYTF
few,TRBV27,TRBJ1-1,TRBD1,TGTGCCAGTTCAGGGGGTTTGAACACTGAAGCTTTCTTT,CASSGGLNTEAFF
-,TRBV10-3,TRBJ1-2,TRBD1,TGTGCCATCAGTGAGTCGAAGGGACAGGCTCCATATGGCTACACCTTC,CAISESKGQAPYGYTF
-,TRBV15,TRBJ1-2,-,TGTGCCACCAGCAGAGGTAGGGTTGGCTATGGCTACACCTTC,CATSRGRVGYGYTF
-,TRBV11-3,TRBJ2-7,TRBD1,TGTGCCAGCAGCAAAGGACAGGGTGGTAGCGAGCAGTACTTC,CASSKGQGGSEQYF
few,TRBV11-2,TRBJ1-2,-,TGTGCCAGCAGCTTAGAGTCGGATAACTATGGCTACACCTTC,CASSLESDNYGYTF
once,TRBV6-4,TRBJ2-1,TRBD2,TGTGCCAGCAGTGCCAAGACTAGCGGGAGCAATGAGCAGTTCTTC,CASSAKTSGSNEQFF
-,TRBV15,TRBJ1-4,-,TGTGCCACCAGCGTTAACAGGGAGGAGGAGGAAAAACTGTTTTTT,CATSVNREEEEKLFF
-,TRBV4-3,TRBJ1-2,-,TGCGCCAGCAGCCAAGAAACTAACTGGGGCTATTACACCTTC,CASSQETNWGYYTF
-,TRBV29-1,TRBJ2-4,-,TGCAGCGTTGAAGGGCCCAAAAACATTCAGTACTTC,CSVEGPKNIQYF
-,TRBV18,TRBJ2-7,TRBD2,TGTGCCAGCTCACCAGGACTAGCGGCCATAAGAACCTACGAGCAGTACTTC,CASSPGLAAIRTYEQYF
-,TRBV29-1,TRBJ2-4,-,TGCAGCGCCACCAGCCAAGCCAAAAACATTCAGTACTTC,CSATSQAKNIQYF
-,TRBV5-4,TRBJ2-2,TRBD2,TGTGCCAGCAGCTTGAGCGGGGTCGGCACCGGGGAGCTGTTTTTT,CASSLSGVGTGELFF
-,TRBV6-1,TRBJ2-7,-,TGTGCCAGCAGTGACACAGGGCCCTACGAGCAGTACTTC,CASSDTGPYEQYF
-,TRBV5-1,TRBJ1-1,TRBD1,TGCGCCAGCAGCCTGGACAGGCCTGGGGAAAGGGCTTTCTTT,CASSLDRPGERAFF
-,TRBV28,TRBJ2-7,-,TGTGCCAGCAGACCAGGGGGGCCCTACGAGCAGTACTTC,CASRPGGPYEQYF
-,TRBV29-1,TRBJ2-1,TRBD2,TGCAGCGTTCCTCTCTGGACTAGCGGAAACAATGAGCAGTTCTTC,CSVPLWTSGNNEQFF
-,TRBV19,TRBJ2-7,TRBD1,TGTGCCAGTAGCCGCCCAGGACAGGGCTTCGAGCAGTACTTC,CASSRPGQGFEQYF
once,TRBV9,TRBJ1-6,-,TGTGCCAGCAGCGTAGGTCCCACGACCCGAAATTCACCCCTCCACTTT,CASSVGPTTRNSPLHF